This TCR beta chain was identified in a study of low-dose radiotherapy and immunotherapy resistance in tumors. On the study more broadly: Ipilimumab 1 mg/kg every six weeks, together with nivolumab 240 mg every two weeks, was given intravenously to patients.

The sample holds many counts of this clonotype. V lost 5 bases and J 0 bases, leaving 5 bases between the germline ends. Germline V gene lookup returns CDR1 SGHTA and CDR2 FQGNSA. CDR3 length: 12 amino acids. The time point is: before trial treatment. Donors received nivolumab, ipilimumab, aspirin, low-dose cyclophosphamide and low-dose radiotherapy. Patients deemed eligible presented with advanced solid tumors lacking tumor-infiltrating lymphocytes. Covering alpha and beta chains, TRAV- and TRBV-specific primers were used for the first-strand cDNA. PCR amplification of the TCRs was performed with Phusion for approximately 20 PCR cycles, and it relied on a constant-region primer together with a V-primer adapter. In vitro transcription served to amplify the isolated mRNA. Using its own MiXCR run on the reads, TCRdb lists one record per CDR3 protein. Among 75,000 to 95,000 distinct CDR3 sequences listed, 9.4% were seen once.

This TCR was recovered from a male donor with prostate cancer. The chain combines TRBV7-2 with TRBJ2-7, with D hard to call. The sample consisted of PBMCs, taken before treatment. The CDR3 DNA reads as TGTGCCAGCAGCCTTAGCTCCTACGAGCAGTACTTC. Residues: CASSLSSYEQYF.